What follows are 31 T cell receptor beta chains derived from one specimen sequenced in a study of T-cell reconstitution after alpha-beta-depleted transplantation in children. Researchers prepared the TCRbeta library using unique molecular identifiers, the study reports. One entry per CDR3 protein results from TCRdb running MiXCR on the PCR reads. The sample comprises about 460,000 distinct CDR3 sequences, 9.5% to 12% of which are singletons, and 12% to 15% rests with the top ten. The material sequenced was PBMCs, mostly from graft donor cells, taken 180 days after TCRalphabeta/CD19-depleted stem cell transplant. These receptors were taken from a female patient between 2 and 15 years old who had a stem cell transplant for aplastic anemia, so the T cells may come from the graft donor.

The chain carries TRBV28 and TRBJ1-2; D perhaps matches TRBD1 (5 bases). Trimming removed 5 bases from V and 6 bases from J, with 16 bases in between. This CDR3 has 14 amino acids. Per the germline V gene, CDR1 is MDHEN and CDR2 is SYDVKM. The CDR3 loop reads CASSETGSGDGYTF. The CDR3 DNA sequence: TGTGCCAGCAGTGAAACAGGCTCGGGGGATGGCTACACCTTC.

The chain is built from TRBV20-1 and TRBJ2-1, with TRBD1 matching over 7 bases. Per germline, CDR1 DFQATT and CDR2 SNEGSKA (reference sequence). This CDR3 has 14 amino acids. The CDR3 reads CSALPGQYYNEQFF. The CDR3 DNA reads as TGCAGCGCCCTTCCGGGACAGTACTACAATGAGCAGTTCTTC.

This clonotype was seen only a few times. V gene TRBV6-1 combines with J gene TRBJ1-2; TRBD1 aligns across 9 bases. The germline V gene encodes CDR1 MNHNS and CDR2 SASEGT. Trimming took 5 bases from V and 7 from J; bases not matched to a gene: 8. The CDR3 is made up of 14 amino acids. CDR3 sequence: CASSKTGGATGYTF. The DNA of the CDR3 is TGTGCCAGCAGTAAAACAGGGGGCGCTACTGGCTACACCTTC.

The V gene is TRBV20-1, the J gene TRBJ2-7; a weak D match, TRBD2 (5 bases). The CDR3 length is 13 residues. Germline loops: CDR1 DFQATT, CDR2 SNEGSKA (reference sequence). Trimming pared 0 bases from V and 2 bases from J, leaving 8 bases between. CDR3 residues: CSAREGLPYEQYF. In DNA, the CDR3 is TGCAGTGCTAGAGAAGGACTCCCCTACGAGCAGTACTTC.

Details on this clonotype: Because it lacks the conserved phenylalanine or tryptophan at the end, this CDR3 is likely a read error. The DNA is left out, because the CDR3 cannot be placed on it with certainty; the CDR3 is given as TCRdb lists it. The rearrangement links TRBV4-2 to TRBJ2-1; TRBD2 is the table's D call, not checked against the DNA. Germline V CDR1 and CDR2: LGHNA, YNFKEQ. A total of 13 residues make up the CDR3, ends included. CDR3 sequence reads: CASSRQREPSLFL.

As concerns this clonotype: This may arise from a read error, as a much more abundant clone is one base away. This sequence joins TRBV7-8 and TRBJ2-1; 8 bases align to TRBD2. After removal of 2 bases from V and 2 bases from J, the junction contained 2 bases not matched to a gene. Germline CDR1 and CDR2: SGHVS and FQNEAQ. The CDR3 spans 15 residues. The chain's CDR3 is CASSLTGGPYNEQFF. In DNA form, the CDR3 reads TGTGCCAGCAGCTTAACGGGAGGGCCCTACAATGAGCAGTTCTTC.

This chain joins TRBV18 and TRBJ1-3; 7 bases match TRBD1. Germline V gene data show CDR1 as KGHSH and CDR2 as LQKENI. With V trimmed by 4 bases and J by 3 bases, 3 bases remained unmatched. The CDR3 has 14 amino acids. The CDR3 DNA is TGTGCCAGCTCACAGGGGACAGTTGGAAACACCATATATTTT. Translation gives CASSQGTVGNTIYF.

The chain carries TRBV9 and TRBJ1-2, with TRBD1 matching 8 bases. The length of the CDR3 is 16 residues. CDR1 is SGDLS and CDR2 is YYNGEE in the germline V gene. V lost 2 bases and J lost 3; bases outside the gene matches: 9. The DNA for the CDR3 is TGTGCCAGCAGCGTCCATGGACAGGGACGTGACTATGGCTACACCTTC. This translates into CASSVHGQGRDYGYTF.

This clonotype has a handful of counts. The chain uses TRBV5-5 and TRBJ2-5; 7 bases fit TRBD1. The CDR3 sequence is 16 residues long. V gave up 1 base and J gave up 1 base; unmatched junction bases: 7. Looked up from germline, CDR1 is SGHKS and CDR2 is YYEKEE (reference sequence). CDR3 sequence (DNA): TGTGCCAGCAGCTTGTCTACAGGGGCTACCCAAGAGACCCAGTACTTC. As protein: CASSLSTGATQETQYF.

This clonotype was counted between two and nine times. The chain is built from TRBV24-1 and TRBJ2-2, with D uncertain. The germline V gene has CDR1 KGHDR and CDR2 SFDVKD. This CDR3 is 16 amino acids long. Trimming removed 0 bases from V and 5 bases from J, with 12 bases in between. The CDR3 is CATSDLHTRDTGELFF. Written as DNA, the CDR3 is TGTGCCACCAGTGATTTGCACACGAGAGATACCGGGGAGCTGTTTTTT.

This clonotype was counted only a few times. Here the CDR3 reads CASSFLAGTGGNEQFF. The CDR3 DNA follows: TGCGCCAGCAGCTTCCTTGCAGGGACAGGGGGCAATGAGCAGTTCTTC. This chain links TRBV5-1 with TRBJ2-1; the match to TRBD1 covers 11 bases. Per germline, CDR1 SGHRS and CDR2 YFSETQ. This CDR3 is built from 16 residues. The V segment lost 2 bases and the J segment 6 bases; nucleotides outside the gene matches: 7.

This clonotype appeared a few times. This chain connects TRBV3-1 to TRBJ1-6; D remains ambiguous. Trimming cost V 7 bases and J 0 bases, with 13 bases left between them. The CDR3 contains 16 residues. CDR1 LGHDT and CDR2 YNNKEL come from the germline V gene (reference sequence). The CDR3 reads CASKETHSSYNSPLHF. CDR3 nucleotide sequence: TGTGCCAGCAAGGAGACGCACAGCTCCTATAATTCACCCCTCCACTTT.

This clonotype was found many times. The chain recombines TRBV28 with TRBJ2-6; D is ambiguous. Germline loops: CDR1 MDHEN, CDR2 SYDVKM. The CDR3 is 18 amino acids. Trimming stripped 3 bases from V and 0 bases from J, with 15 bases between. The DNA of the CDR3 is TGTGCCAGCAGTTTCCTCGATAGGGTGACCTCTGGGGCCAACGTCCTGACTTTC. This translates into CASSFLDRVTSGANVLTF. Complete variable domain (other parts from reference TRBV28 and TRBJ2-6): DVKVTQSSRYLVKRTGEKVFLECVQDMDHENMFWYRQDPGLGLRLIYFSYDVKMKEKGDIPEGYSVSREKKERFSLILESASTNQTSMYLCASSFLDRVTSGANVLTFGAGSRLTVL.

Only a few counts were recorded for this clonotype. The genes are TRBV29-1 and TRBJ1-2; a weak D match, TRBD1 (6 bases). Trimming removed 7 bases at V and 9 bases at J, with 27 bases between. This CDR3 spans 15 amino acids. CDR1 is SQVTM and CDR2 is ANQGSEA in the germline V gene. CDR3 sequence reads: CSARHLGFGGPSYTF. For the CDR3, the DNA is TGCAGCGCGAGGCATTTAGGCTTCGGGGGCCCAAGCTACACCTTC.

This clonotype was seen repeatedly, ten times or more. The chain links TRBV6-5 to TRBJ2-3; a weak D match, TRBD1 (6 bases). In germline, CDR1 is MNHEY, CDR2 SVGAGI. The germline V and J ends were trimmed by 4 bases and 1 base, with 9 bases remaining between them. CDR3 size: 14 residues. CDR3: CASSFRTGTDTQYF. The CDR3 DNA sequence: TGTGCCAGCAGTTTTCGGACAGGCACAGATACGCAGTATTTT.

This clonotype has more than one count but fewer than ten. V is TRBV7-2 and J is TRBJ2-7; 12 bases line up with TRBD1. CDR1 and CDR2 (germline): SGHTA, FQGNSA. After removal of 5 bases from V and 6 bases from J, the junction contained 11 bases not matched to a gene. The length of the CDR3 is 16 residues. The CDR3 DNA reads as TGTGCCAGCAGCAGCACCGGGACAGGGGGCAAAGGCGAGCAGTACGTC. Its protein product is CASSSTGTGGKGEQYV.

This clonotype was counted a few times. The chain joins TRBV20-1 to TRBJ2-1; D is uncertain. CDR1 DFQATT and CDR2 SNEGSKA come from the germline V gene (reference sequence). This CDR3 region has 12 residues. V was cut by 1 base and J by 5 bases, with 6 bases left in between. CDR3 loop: CSARAANNEQFF. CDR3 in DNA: TGCAGTGCTAGAGCTGCCAACAATGAGCAGTTCTTC.

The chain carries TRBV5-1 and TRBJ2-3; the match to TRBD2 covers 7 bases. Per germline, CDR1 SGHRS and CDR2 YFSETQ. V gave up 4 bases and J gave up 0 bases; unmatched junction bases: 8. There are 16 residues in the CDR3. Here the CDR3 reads CASSPWVSGSTDTQYF. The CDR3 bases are TGCGCCAGCAGCCCCTGGGTTAGCGGGAGCACAGATACGCAGTATTTT.

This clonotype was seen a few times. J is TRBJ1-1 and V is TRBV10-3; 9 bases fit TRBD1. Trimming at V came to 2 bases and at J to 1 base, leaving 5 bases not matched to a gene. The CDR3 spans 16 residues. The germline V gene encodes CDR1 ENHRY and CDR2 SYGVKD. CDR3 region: CAISEKQGAWNTEAFF. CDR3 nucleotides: TGTGCCATCAGTGAGAAACAGGGGGCATGGAACACTGAAGCTTTCTTT.

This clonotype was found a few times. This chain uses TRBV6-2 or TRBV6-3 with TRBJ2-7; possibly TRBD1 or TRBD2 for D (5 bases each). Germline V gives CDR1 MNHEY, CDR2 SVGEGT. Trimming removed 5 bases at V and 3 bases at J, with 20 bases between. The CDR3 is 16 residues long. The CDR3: CASSSRPLPRGYEQYF. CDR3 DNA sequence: TGTGCCAGCAGTAGCCGGCCCCTACCGAGGGGCTACGAGCAGTACTTC.

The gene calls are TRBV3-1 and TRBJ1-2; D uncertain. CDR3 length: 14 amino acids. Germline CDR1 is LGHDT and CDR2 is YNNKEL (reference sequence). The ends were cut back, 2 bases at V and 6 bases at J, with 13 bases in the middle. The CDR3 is CASSQFPGSDGYTF. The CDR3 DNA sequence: TGTGCCAGCAGCCAATTCCCCGGGTCGGATGGCTACACCTTC.

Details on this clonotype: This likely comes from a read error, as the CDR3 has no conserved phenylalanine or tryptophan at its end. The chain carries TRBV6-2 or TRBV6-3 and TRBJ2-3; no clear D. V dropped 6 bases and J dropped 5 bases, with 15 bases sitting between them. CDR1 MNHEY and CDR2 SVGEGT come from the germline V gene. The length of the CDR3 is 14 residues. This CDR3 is CASSQTRNGDTQYI. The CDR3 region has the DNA TGTGCCAGCAGCCAAACCCGAAATGGAGATACGCAGTATATT.

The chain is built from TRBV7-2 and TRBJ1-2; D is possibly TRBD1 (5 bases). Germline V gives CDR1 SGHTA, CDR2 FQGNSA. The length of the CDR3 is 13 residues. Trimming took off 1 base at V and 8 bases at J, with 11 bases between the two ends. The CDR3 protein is CASSLEQWGGYTF. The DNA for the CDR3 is TGTGCCAGCAGCTTAGAACAGTGGGGCGGCTACACCTTC.

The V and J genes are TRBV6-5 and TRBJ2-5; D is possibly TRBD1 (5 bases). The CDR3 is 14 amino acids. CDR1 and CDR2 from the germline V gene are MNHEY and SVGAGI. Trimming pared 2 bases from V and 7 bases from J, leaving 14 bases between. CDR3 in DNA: TGTGCCAGCAGTTACGGACAAAAGGGGTCGACCCAGTACTTC. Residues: CASSYGQKGSTQYF.

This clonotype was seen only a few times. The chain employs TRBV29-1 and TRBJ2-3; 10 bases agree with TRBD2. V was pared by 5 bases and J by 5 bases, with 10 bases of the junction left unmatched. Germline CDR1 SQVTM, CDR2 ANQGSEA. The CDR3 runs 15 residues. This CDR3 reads CSVPELAGRLDTQYF. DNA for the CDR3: TGCAGCGTTCCAGAACTAGCGGGAAGGCTAGATACGCAGTATTTT.

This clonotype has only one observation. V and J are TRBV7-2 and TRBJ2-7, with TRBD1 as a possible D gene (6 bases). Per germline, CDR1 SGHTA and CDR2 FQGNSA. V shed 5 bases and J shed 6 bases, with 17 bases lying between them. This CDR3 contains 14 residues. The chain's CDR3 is CASSASTGLGEQYF. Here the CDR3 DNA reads TGTGCCAGCAGCGCCTCCACAGGGTTGGGCGAGCAGTACTTC.

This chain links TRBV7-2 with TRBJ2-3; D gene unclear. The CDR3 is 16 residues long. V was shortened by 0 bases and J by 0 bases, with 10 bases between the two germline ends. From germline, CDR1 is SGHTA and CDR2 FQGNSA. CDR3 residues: CASSLAGVQSTDTQYF. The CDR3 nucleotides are TGTGCCAGCAGCTTAGCCGGCGTACAAAGCACAGATACGCAGTATTTT.

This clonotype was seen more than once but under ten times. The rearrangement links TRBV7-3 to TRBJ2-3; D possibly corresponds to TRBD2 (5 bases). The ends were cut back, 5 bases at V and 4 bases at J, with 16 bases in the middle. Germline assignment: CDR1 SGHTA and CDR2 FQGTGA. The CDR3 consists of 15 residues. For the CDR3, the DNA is TGTGCCAGCAGCCGCAAGCCCGGGCGGGCAGATACGCAGTATTTT. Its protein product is CASSRKPGRADTQYF.

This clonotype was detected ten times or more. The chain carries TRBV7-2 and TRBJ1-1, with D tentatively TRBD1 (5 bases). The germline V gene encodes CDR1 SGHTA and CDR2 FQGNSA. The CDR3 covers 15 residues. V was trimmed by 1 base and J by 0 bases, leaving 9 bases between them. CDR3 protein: CASSLGGPMNTEAFF. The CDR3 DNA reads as TGTGCCAGCAGCTTAGGGGGACCGATGAACACTGAAGCTTTCTTT.

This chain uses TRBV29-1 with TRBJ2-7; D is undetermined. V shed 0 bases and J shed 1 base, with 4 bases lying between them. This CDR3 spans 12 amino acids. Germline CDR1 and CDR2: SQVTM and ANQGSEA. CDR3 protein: CSVEDWSYEQYF. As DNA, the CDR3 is TGCAGCGTTGAAGATTGGTCCTACGAGCAGTACTTC.

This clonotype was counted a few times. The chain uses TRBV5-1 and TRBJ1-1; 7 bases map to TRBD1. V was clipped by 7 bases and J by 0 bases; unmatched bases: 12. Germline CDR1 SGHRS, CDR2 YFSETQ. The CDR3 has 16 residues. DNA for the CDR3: TGCGCCAGCCGAGGAGGGGGCGATACAATGAACACTGAAGCTTTCTTT. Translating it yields CASRGGGDTMNTEAFF. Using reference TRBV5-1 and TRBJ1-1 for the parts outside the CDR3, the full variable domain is KAGVTQTPRYLIKTRGQQVTLSCSPISGHRSVSWYQQTPGQGLQFLFEYFSETQRNKGNFPGRFSGRQFSNSRSEMNVSTLELGDSALYLCASRGGGDTMNTEAFFGQGTRLTVV.